Below, 19 T cell receptor beta chains from the same sample are listed, as sequenced in a study of PD-L1 blockade in urothelial cancer. The time point denotes: pretreatment peripheral blood. Profiled with immunoSEQ multiplex PCR; TCRdb holds only in-frame clones, not every one. The sample contains almost 90,000 clones, about four fifths of which appear only once. Sample: PBMCs, taken around atezolizumab (anti-PD-L1) treatment. These receptors came from a man aged 55-75 years with urothelial cancer.

V is TRBV4-2 and J is TRBJ2-3, with 12 bases lining up with TRBD2. V dropped 5 bases and J dropped 4; count of bases not matched to a gene: 7. The CDR3 runs 16 residues. The germline V gene has CDR1 LGHNA and CDR2 YNFKEQ. CDR3 DNA: TGTGCCAGCAGCGCTGACCCTAGCGGGGGGGCAGATACGCAGTATTTT. Translated: CASSADPSGGADTQYF.

This clone has just one count. This chain joins TRBV5-6 and TRBJ2-7; D gene unclear. The CDR3 runs to 15 residues. The germline V gene encodes CDR1 SGHDT and CDR2 YYEEEE. Between the trimmed V and J ends, which lost 3 bases and 0 bases, there was a span of 13 bases. This CDR3 is CASSSDLGASYEQYF. The CDR3 region has the DNA TGTGCCAGCAGCTCTGACCTTGGAGCCTCCTACGAGCAGTACTTC. Full variable domain (missing parts from reference TRBV5-6 and TRBJ2-7): DAGVTQSPTHLIKTRGQQVTLRCSPKSGHDTVSWYQQALGQGPQFIFQYYEEEERQRGNFPDRFSGHQFPNYSSELNVNALLLGDSALYLCASSSDLGASYEQYFGPGTRLTVT.

A few counts support this clone. V and J are TRBV5-1 and TRBJ2-7; D not certain. This CDR3 is 13 amino acids long. With 4 bases removed from V and 2 bases from J, the gap between germline ends came to 10 bases. Germline CDR1 SGHRS, CDR2 YFSETQ. The CDR3, as DNA: TGCGCCAGCAGCCCTATAGCCACCTACGAGCAGTACTTC. Protein product: CASSPIATYEQYF.

This rearrangement joins TRBV7-9 to TRBJ2-1, with TRBD2 matching over 8 bases. From germline, CDR1 is SEHNR and CDR2 FQNEAQ (reference sequence). The CDR3 is made up of 15 amino acids. J gave up 9 bases and V 5 bases, and 12 bases lay outside the gene matches. DNA of the CDR3: TGTGCCAGCAGCCCGTACGGGGGGGCCGTCGGTGAGCAGTTCTTC. Translating it yields CASSPYGGAVGEQFF.

This clone was counted between two and nine times. The chain couples TRBV4-3 to TRBJ2-7; a possible D gene is TRBD2 (6 bases). Germline V lookup: CDR1 LGHNA, CDR2 YSLEER. The CDR3 has 13 residues. V lost 0 bases and J 6 bases, leaving 9 bases between the germline ends. CDR3 coding DNA: TGCGCCAGCAGCCAAGAGGCGGGGATCGAGCAGTACTTC. Translation gives CASSQEAGIEQYF.

The rearrangement joins TRBV30 to TRBJ1-2; D gene uncertain. CDR3 length: 14 amino acids. In germline, CDR1 is GTSNPN, CDR2 SVGIG (reference sequence). Trimming cost V 0 bases and J 0 bases, with 8 bases left between them. CDR3 nucleotide sequence: TGTGCCTGGAGTGTAGGGAGAGCTAACTATGGCTACACCTTC. It codes for CAWSVGRANYGYTF.

J is TRBJ2-7 and V is TRBV5-1, with 13 bases identical to TRBD2. V was pared by 4 bases and J by 12 bases, with 7 bases of the junction left unmatched. Germline values: CDR1 SGHRS, CDR2 YFSETQ. The CDR3 sequence is 13 residues long. The chain's CDR3 is CASSQGTSGTGYF. The CDR3 DNA follows: TGCGCCAGCAGCCAAGGGACTAGCGGGACAGGGTACTTC. The full variable domain, completed using reference TRBV5-1 and TRBJ2-7, is KAGVTQTPRYLIKTRGQQVTLSCSPISGHRSVSWYQQTPGQGLQFLFEYFSETQRNKGNFPGRFSGRQFSNSRSEMNVSTLELGDSALYLCASSQGTSGTGYFGPGTRLTVT.

This chain uses TRBV19 with TRBJ2-3; 8 nucleotides match TRBD2. This CDR3 comprises 17 residues. Germline CDR1 reads LNHDA; CDR2 reads SQIVND (reference sequence). The V and J ends lost 0 bases and 3 bases, in that order; junction bases with no gene match: 8. The CDR3 region is CASSIDRSGGATDTQYF. The CDR3 DNA reads TGTGCCAGTAGTATAGATCGGAGCGGGGGAGCGACAGATACGCAGTATTTT.

This sequence joins TRBV7-9 and TRBJ2-7; TRBD2 aligns across 9 bases. The V and J ends lost 1 base and 7 bases, in that order; junction bases with no gene match: 11. Germline V gives CDR1 SEHNR, CDR2 FQNEAQ (reference sequence). This CDR3 comprises 16 residues. DNA for the CDR3: TGTGCCAGCAGCTTAGTGACTGGCGGGAGGGCTGGAGAGCAGTACTTC. As protein: CASSLVTGGRAGEQYF.

The chain uses TRBV5-1 and TRBJ1-6; TRBD1 is a possible D gene (6 bases). The CDR3 runs 16 residues. Trimming shortened V by 4 bases and J by 1 base, and 12 bases separated the two germline ends. Germline lookup yields CDR1 SGHRS and CDR2 YFSETQ. The CDR3 is CASSPGQTSYNSPLHF. The CDR3 DNA reads TGCGCCAGCAGCCCCGGACAGACATCCTATAATTCACCCCTCCACTTT.

The chain couples TRBV7-2 to TRBJ2-1, with D maybe TRBD2 (6 bases). V lost 5 bases to trimming and J lost 0 bases, with 8 bases between them. The CDR3 totals 14 residues. Germline V CDR1 and CDR2: SGHTA, FQGNSA. The CDR3 region has the DNA TGTGCCAGCAGCGTGGGGGGCTCCTACAATGAGCAGTTCTTC. It specifies CASSVGGSYNEQFF.

The V gene is TRBV7-9, the J gene TRBJ1-1; D may be TRBD1 (5 bases). Per the germline V gene, CDR1 is SEHNR and CDR2 is FQNEAQ (reference sequence). V was cut by 1 base and J by 7 bases, with 13 bases left in between. The CDR3 is made up of 14 amino acids. The CDR3 DNA follows: TGTGCCAGCAGCTTAGAGGTAGGGGCGCTTGAAGCTTTCTTT. It yields the protein CASSLEVGALEAFF.

The CDR3 sequence is CASSVDRLNTGELFF. The CDR3 DNA sequence: TGTGCCAGCAGCGTAGACAGGCTTAACACCGGGGAGCTGTTTTTT. The rearrangement links TRBV9 to TRBJ2-2; tentatively, D is TRBD1 (5 bases). Trimming removed 0 bases at V and 2 bases at J, with 8 bases between. This CDR3 is built from 15 residues. The germline CDR1 and CDR2 sequences are SGDLS and YYNGEE.

The chain recombines TRBV9 with TRBJ2-2; TRBD2 matches at 9 bases. J gave up 6 bases and V 1 base, and 4 bases lay outside the gene matches. The CDR3 totals 15 residues. From germline, CDR1 is SGDLS and CDR2 YYNGEE. The CDR3 bases are TGTGCCAGCAGCGTATCTAGCGGGATCCCCGGGGAGCTGTTTTTT. This sequence encodes CASSVSSGIPGELFF.

This clone was counted only a few times. This CDR3 reads CASSTGTEREAFF. In DNA form, the CDR3 reads TGTGCCAGCAGCACGGGGACAGAACGTGAAGCTTTCTTT. This chain links TRBV7-8 with TRBJ1-1; 7 nucleotides line up with TRBD1. The CDR3 is 13 residues long. CDR1 is SGHVS, CDR2 FQNEAQ, per germline. V was clipped by 5 bases and J by 7 bases; unmatched bases: 7.

The chain employs TRBV11-2 and TRBJ1-4, with TRBD1 as a possible D gene (6 bases). The CDR3 is made up of 15 amino acids. Germline CDR1 SGHAT, CDR2 FQNNGV. V was shortened by 5 bases and J by 7 bases, with 17 bases between the two germline ends. Here the CDR3 reads CASSTPTGVIEKLFF. DNA of the CDR3: TGTGCCAGCAGCACCCCGACAGGAGTAATTGAAAAACTGTTTTTT.

This clone was picked up one time. The chain couples TRBV5-4 to TRBJ1-1, with 9 bases that match TRBD1. V gave up 4 bases and J gave up 6 bases; unmatched junction bases: 7. CDR1 SGHNT and CDR2 YYREEE come from the germline V gene (reference sequence). The CDR3 loop spans 14 amino acids. CDR3 DNA: TGTGCCAGCAGCGACGGGACAGGGCCGGCTGAAGCTTTCTTT. Translating gives CASSDGTGPAEAFF. Full variable domain (missing parts from reference TRBV5-4 and TRBJ1-1): ETGVTQSPTHLIKTRGQQVTLRCSSQSGHNTVSWYQQALGQGPQFIFQYYREEENGRGNFPPRFSGLQFPNYSSELNVNALELDDSALYLCASSDGTGPAEAFFGQGTRLTVV.

The rearrangement links TRBV20-1 to TRBJ2-5; D uncertain. The germline V and J ends were trimmed by 3 bases and 5 bases, with 4 bases remaining between them. This CDR3 has 10 residues. CDR1 and CDR2 (germline): DFQATT, SNEGSKA (reference sequence). CDR3 nucleotides: TGCAGTGCTAGCGAGGAGACCCAGTACTTC. Translating gives CSASEETQYF.

This chain uses TRBV5-1 with TRBJ1-4; 7 bases line up with TRBD1. The CDR3 loop spans 16 amino acids. After removal of 6 bases from V and 0 bases from J, the junction contained 8 bases not matched to a gene. CDR1 and CDR2 from the germline V gene are SGHRS and YFSETQ. CDR3 residues: CASTDRVPPTNEKLFF. DNA of the CDR3: TGCGCCAGCACTGACAGGGTCCCTCCAACTAATGAAAAACTGTTTTTT.